These 28 T cell receptor beta chains originate from one sample sequenced in a study of T cells in Graves' hyperthyroidism and ophthalmopathy. Template material for amplifying TCR beta CDR3 regions consisted of RNA transcripts. HTBI primers drove first-round RT-PCR of the TCR CDR3. TCRdb re-analysed the multiplex PCR reads in MiXCR, keeping a single row per CDR3 protein. The table includes about 540,000 distinct CDR3 sequences, roughly 50% detected once. The sample comprised peripheral blood or thyroid tissue (not recorded which). These receptors were collected from a woman aged 18-29 years with Graves' hyperthyroidism.

V usage is TRBV25-1 and J usage is TRBJ1-2; 9 positions match TRBD1. Germline CDR1 and CDR2: MGHDK and SYGVNS. The CDR3 is 14 amino acids. CDR3 coding DNA: TGTGCTAGAGGGACAGGGAGGACCAACTATGGCTACACCTTC. Protein: CARGTGRTNYGYTF.

This clonotype was counted a few times. The chain combines TRBV20-1 with TRBJ2-7, with D perhaps assigned TRBD1 or TRBD2 (6 bases each). The ends were cut back, 7 bases at V and 3 bases at J, with 13 bases in the middle. Germline V gene lookup returns CDR1 DFQATT and CDR2 SNEGSKA (reference sequence). CDR3 length: 12 amino acids. The CDR3 reads CSVKGGGYEQYF. The CDR3, as DNA: TGCAGTGTGAAGGGGGGAGGCTACGAGCAGTACTTC.

This rearrangement joins TRBV29-1 to TRBJ1-5, with TRBD1 identical over 8 bases. J lost 2 bases, V lost 6 bases, and 9 bases had no gene match. CDR3 size: 15 residues. Germline CDR1 is SQVTM and CDR2 is ANQGSEA. The DNA of the CDR3 is TGCAGCGTCGGAACAGGGGGAGATGGCAATCAGCCCCAGCATTTT. Its translation: CSVGTGGDGNQPQHF.

This clonotype has a handful of counts. This chain uses TRBV25-1 with TRBJ1-6; TRBD1 matches at 9 bases. V shed 5 bases and J 9 bases; nucleotides not matched to a gene: 8. Germline V gene sequence: CDR1 MGHDK, CDR2 SYGVNS. The CDR3 is made up of 15 amino acids. Here the CDR3 DNA reads TGTGCCAGCAGTTTCCAGGGACAGGGCGGTTCACCCCTCCACTTT. As protein: CASSFQGQGGSPLHF.

Regarding this clonotype: An end of the junction differs from the germline gene, which may be a read error. The chain links TRBV5-1 to TRBJ1-5, with 7 bases matching TRBD1. Germline V gene lookup returns CDR1 SGHRS and CDR2 YFSETQ. This CDR3 has 14 amino acids. CDR3 region: CASSLVTGLQTQHF. The DNA of the CDR3 is TGCGCCAGCAGCTTGGTGACAGGGCTTCAGACCCAGCATTTT.

This clonotype has more than one count but fewer than ten. The chain uses TRBV19 and TRBJ2-6; D uncertain. Trimming cost V 9 bases and J 5 bases, with 23 bases left between them. The CDR3 has 17 amino acids. Per germline, CDR1 LNHDA and CDR2 SQIVND (reference sequence). CDR3 loop: CASNPARPGWRANVLTF. DNA for the CDR3: TGTGCCAGCAACCCCGCAAGGCCGGGTTGGAGGGCCAACGTCCTGACTTTC. The variable domain in full, completed from reference TRBV19 and TRBJ2-6, reads DGGITQSPKYLFRKEGQNVTLSCEQNLNHDAMYWYRQDPGQGLRLIYYSQIVNDFQKGDIAEGYSVSREKKESFPLTVTSAQKNPTAFYLCASNPARPGWRANVLTFGAGSRLTVL.

The chain links TRBV7-6 to TRBJ2-7; TRBD1 is a possible D gene (7 bases). Between the trimmed V and J ends, which lost 5 bases and 0 bases, there was a span of 14 bases. Germline V gene lookup returns CDR1 SGHVS and CDR2 FNYEAQ. CDR3 length equals 15 residues. The CDR3 DNA reads as TGTGCCAGCAGCATCAGGGGGGAGAGCTCCTACGAGCAGTACTTC. It specifies CASSIRGESSYEQYF.

In the case of this clonotype: Relative to the germline gene, one junction end is altered; a read error may explain this. The chain joins TRBV7-2 to TRBJ2-3, with D possibly TRBD1 on 6 matching bases. CDR3 length: 15 residues. Germline assignment: CDR1 SGHTA and CDR2 FQGNSA. The DNA of the CDR3 is TGCGCCAGCAGCTTACGCACAGGGACCACAGATACGCAGTATTTT. It is translated as CASSLRTGTTDTQYF.

CDR3 sequence reads: CSAITSGTGELFF. CDR3 DNA: TGCAGTGCTATCACTAGCGGCACCGGGGAGCTGTTTTTT. The chain has TRBV20-1 and TRBJ2-2; 8 nucleotides line up with TRBD2. V lost 4 bases to trimming and J lost 4 bases; unmatched junction nucleotides: 2. Germline-derived CDR1 and CDR2 are DFQATT and SNEGSKA (reference sequence). The CDR3 covers 13 residues.

A few counts support this clonotype. The chain combines TRBV7-9 with TRBJ2-7, with D possibly TRBD1 on 5 matching bases. Trimming removed 5 bases at V and 3 bases at J, with 14 bases between. There are 14 residues in the CDR3. Germline V CDR1 and CDR2: SEHNR, FQNEAQ (reference sequence). This CDR3 reads CASSAGQDYYEQYF. CDR3 coding DNA: TGTGCCAGCAGCGCTGGACAAGATTACTACGAGCAGTACTTC.

The gene calls are TRBV6-5 and TRBJ1-2; a possible D gene is TRBD1 (6 bases). Trimming left V 6 bases short and J 4 bases short, with 12 bases between. The CDR3 runs 13 residues. Germline assignment: CDR1 MNHEY and CDR2 SVGAGI. In DNA, the CDR3 is TGTGCCAGCAGCCGGACAGCCGCCTATGGCTACACCTTC. This translates into CASSRTAAYGYTF.

This clonotype was counted a few times. The chain combines TRBV2 with TRBJ1-2; D may be TRBD1 (5 bases). Germline V gives CDR1 SNHLY, CDR2 FYNNEI. V was clipped by 6 bases and J by 8 bases, with 16 bases between them. The CDR3 is made up of 13 amino acids. The CDR3 reads CASRPGRAGGYTF. DNA of the CDR3: TGTGCCAGCAGGCCCGGCAGGGCAGGAGGCTACACCTTC.

In regard to this clonotype: A much more abundant neighbour one base away suggests this may be a read error. Here the CDR3 reads CASSLTEASYEQYF. As DNA, the CDR3 is TGCGCCAGCAGCTTGACTGAGGCCTCCTACGAGCAGTACTTC. The chain employs TRBV5-1 and TRBJ2-7; D is undetermined. Trimming removed 1 base at V and 0 bases at J, with 8 bases between. CDR3 length: 14 residues. The germline V gene has CDR1 SGHRS and CDR2 YFSETQ.

CDR3 nucleotide sequence: TGTGCCAGCAGCGCCTCTGCGTATGAGTCGGGCTCCTACGAGCAGTACTTC. The encoded protein is CASSASAYESGSYEQYF. The chain employs TRBV13 and TRBJ2-7; D is uncertain. There are 17 residues in the CDR3. Trimming shortened V by 5 bases and J by 0 bases, and 20 bases separated the two germline ends. Germline CDR1 PRHDT, CDR2 FYEKMQ (reference sequence).

This clonotype was observed a single time. Just one base apart from a much larger clone, this may be a read error. The chain carries TRBV7-2 and TRBJ2-7; D uncertain. The CDR3 covers 13 residues. V was clipped by 3 bases and J by 2 bases, with 8 bases between them. In germline, CDR1 is SGHTA, CDR2 FQGNSA. The CDR3 here is CASSFPNTYEQYF. For the CDR3, the DNA is TGTGCCAGCAGCTTCCCAAACACCTACGAGCAGTACTTC.

As DNA, the CDR3 is TGTGCCATCAGTGGTCAGCAGGGCCGCGGCCCGGAGCAGTACTTC. Its translation: CAISGQQGRGPEQYF. The genes are TRBV10-3 and TRBJ2-7; possibly TRBD1 for D (5 bases). The germline V gene has CDR1 ENHRY and CDR2 SYGVKD. CDR3 length equals 15 residues. Trimming left V 4 bases short and J 7 bases short, with 20 bases between.

As concerns this clonotype: Germline is not matched at one junction end, which may reflect a read error. The rearrangement joins TRBV7-8 to TRBJ2-6; possible D gene TRBD1, 5 bases. The CDR3 loop spans 15 amino acids. The germline V gene encodes CDR1 SGHVS and CDR2 FQNEAQ. CDR3 loop: CASSLGGAGANVLAF. For the CDR3, the DNA is TGTGCCAGCAGCCTCGGTGGGGCTGGGGCCAACGTCCTGGCTTTC.

J is TRBJ1-2 and V is TRBV2, with TRBD1 matching 9 bases. V shed 5 bases and J 3 bases; nucleotides not matched to a gene: 7. The V gene's germline CDR1 is SNHLY and CDR2 FYNNEI. The CDR3 runs to 15 residues. CDR3 region: CASSYGDRDDYGYTF. CDR3 nucleotides: TGTGCCAGCAGTTACGGGGACAGGGATGACTATGGCTACACCTTC.

The table lists this clonotype with a few counts. The chain links TRBV12-3 or TRBV12-4 to TRBJ1-4; tentatively, D is TRBD1 (5 bases). V was pared by 1 base and J by 6 bases, with 9 bases between. The CDR3 consists of 14 residues. As DNA, the CDR3 is TGTGCCAGCAGTTTAGAGGGGTCGGATGAAAAACTGTTTTTT. Residues: CASSLEGSDEKLFF.

The chain has TRBV29-1 and TRBJ1-4, with D maybe TRBD1 (6 bases). The CDR3 covers 14 residues. Trimming stripped 3 bases from V and 6 bases from J, with 14 bases between. CDR1 SQVTM and CDR2 ANQGSEA come from the germline V gene. The CDR3 here is CSVDKQGGDEKLFF. CDR3 nucleotide sequence: TGCAGCGTTGATAAACAGGGCGGCGATGAAAAACTGTTTTTT.

The genes are TRBV12-3 or TRBV12-4 and TRBJ2-5; the D is unclear. Trimming took 5 bases from V and 5 from J, leaving 21 bases between them. The CDR3 is 16 residues long. CDR3 sequence: CASSKGSPSVAETQYF. CDR3 DNA sequence: TGTGCCAGCAGTAAAGGGTCCCCCTCGGTAGCCGAGACCCAGTACTTC.

The sample holds a few counts of this clonotype. V and J are TRBV20-1 and TRBJ1-5; D remains unclear. Germline values: CDR1 DFQATT, CDR2 SNEGSKA (reference sequence). V gave up 6 bases and J gave up 3 bases, with 12 bases separating them. The CDR3 consists of 13 residues. The CDR3 region is CSAKEGLNQPQHF. CDR3 nucleotides: TGCAGTGCAAAGGAAGGGCTCAATCAGCCCCAGCATTTT.

This clonotype was counted a few times. The chain combines TRBV7-2 with TRBJ1-4, with D hard to call. CDR3 size: 13 residues. V was shortened by 4 bases and J by 8 bases, with 11 bases between the two germline ends. Germline lookup yields CDR1 SGHTA and CDR2 FQGNSA. The DNA for the CDR3 is TGTGCCAGCAGCTCCCGGCCGGGCGAAAAACTGTTTTTT. It is translated as CASSSRPGEKLFF.

This clonotype appeared many times. V and J are TRBV2 and TRBJ2-2; D uncertain. V was clipped by 7 bases and J by 3 bases, with 3 bases between them. The CDR3 runs to 11 residues. Per the germline V gene, CDR1 is SNHLY and CDR2 is FYNNEI. In nucleotides, the CDR3 is TGTGCCAGCACCCACACCGGGGAGCTGTTTTTT. Its translation: CASTHTGELFF.

This rearrangement joins TRBV20-1 to TRBJ1-2, with 8 bases that match TRBD1. J was trimmed by 6 bases and V by 6 bases; bases with no gene match: 3. Germline assignment: CDR1 DFQATT and CDR2 SNEGSKA (reference sequence). CDR3 length: 11 amino acids. CDR3 DNA sequence: TGCAGTGCCAGGACAGGGAATGGCTACACCTTC. Translated, it gives CSARTGNGYTF.

This rearrangement joins TRBV25-1 to TRBJ1-1; D remains ambiguous. The length of the CDR3 is 12 residues. Per germline, CDR1 MGHDK and CDR2 SYGVNS. V gave up 6 bases and J gave up 1 base, with 6 bases separating them. CDR3 DNA sequence: TGTGCCAGCAGGACACCGAACACTGAAGCTTTCTTT. It specifies CASRTPNTEAFF. Full variable domain (remainder filled in from reference TRBV25-1 and TRBJ1-1): EADIYQTPRYLVIGTGKKITLECSQTMGHDKMYWYQQDPGMELHLIHYSYGVNSTEKGDLSSESTVSRIRTEHFPLTLESARPSHTSQYLCASRTPNTEAFFGQGTRLTVV.

Of note for this clonotype: It may be a read error: a sequence one base away is much more abundant. This chain uses TRBV10-3 with TRBJ1-1; D call uncertain. Germline V gene lookup returns CDR1 ENHRY and CDR2 SYGVKD. Trimming pared 4 bases from V and 1 base from J, leaving 4 bases between. The CDR3 spans 12 residues. In DNA, the CDR3 is TGTGCCATCAGTGGGCGGAACACTGAAGCTTTCTTT. Encoded protein: CAISGRNTEAFF.

About this clonotype itself: A much larger clone differs from this one at a single base, so this may be a read error. J is TRBJ2-5 and V is TRBV2; TRBD1 might be the D (5 bases). The V gene's germline CDR1 is SNHLY and CDR2 FYNNEI. The CDR3 is made up of 14 amino acids. CDR3 in amino acids: CASREGGAVETQYF. CDR3 bases: TGTGCCAGCAGGGAAGGTGGGGCCGTCGAGACCCAGTACTTC.